Each of the 32 T cell receptor beta chains below was sequenced from the same sample in a study of cytomegalovirus exposure and HLA in healthy donors. PCR used 60 Vbeta primers and 13 Jbeta primers. Profiled with immunoSEQ multiplex PCR; TCRdb holds only in-frame clones, not every one. This table holds fewer than 200,000 clones, approximately 78% found once. The sequenced sample was PBMCs. These receptors all stem from a girl aged 2 to 9 in good health and CMV-seropositive.

This clone has just a few counts. The chain recombines TRBV4-1 with TRBJ1-3; 7 nucleotides agree with TRBD1. The CDR3 is made up of 15 amino acids. Looked up from germline, CDR1 is MGHRA and CDR2 is YSYEKL. With V trimmed by 4 bases and J by 2 bases, 5 bases remained unmatched. The CDR3 DNA reads as TGCGCCAGCAGCCGAGACAGGGCTGCTGGAAACACCATATATTTT. This sequence encodes CASSRDRAAGNTIYF.

This clone was seen a few times. J is TRBJ2-3 and V is TRBV30; no clear D gene. This CDR3 has 12 residues. The germline V gene encodes CDR1 GTSNPN and CDR2 SVGIG (reference sequence). Trimming removed 5 bases at V and 7 bases at J, with 13 bases between. The CDR3 nucleotides read TGTGCCTGGCAGCGACCATACCATACGCAGTATTTT. This codes for CAWQRPYHTQYF.

The V call is TRBV28, the J call TRBJ2-7; D is unresolved. Germline CDR1 is MDHEN and CDR2 is SYDVKM. This CDR3 is built from 16 residues. V was pared by 3 bases and J by 2 bases, with 17 bases between. The CDR3 loop reads CASSFPPGSMPYEQYF. Here the CDR3 DNA reads TGTGCCAGCAGTTTCCCCCCAGGTTCGATGCCCTACGAGCAGTACTTC.

The genes are TRBV19 and TRBJ1-1; TRBD1 agrees at 7 bases. CDR1 LNHDA and CDR2 SQIVND come from the germline V gene (reference sequence). The CDR3 spans 14 residues. Unmatched junction bases numbered 4, after V lost 3 bases and J lost 3 bases. The CDR3 loop reads CASSIGQVDTEAFF. CDR3 DNA: TGTGCCAGTAGTATTGGACAGGTGGACACTGAAGCTTTCTTT.

The gene calls are TRBV7-3 and TRBJ2-1; the D gene is possibly TRBD2 (6 bases). Trimming took off 5 bases at V and 5 bases at J, with 16 bases between the two ends. Germline CDR1 and CDR2: SGHTA and FQGTGA. This CDR3 comprises 15 residues. The chain's CDR3 is CASSPTGLADNEQFF. In DNA, the CDR3 is TGTGCCAGCAGCCCCACGGGTTTAGCGGACAATGAGCAGTTCTTC.

The chain couples TRBV4-1 to TRBJ1-3; D unresolved. The V end was cut by 1 base, the J end by 0 bases, with 10 bases between. Germline V gives CDR1 MGHRA, CDR2 YSYEKL. The CDR3 length is 16 residues. The chain's CDR3 is CASSQAAGSSGNTIYF. The CDR3 region has the DNA TGCGCCAGCAGCCAAGCAGCAGGTAGCTCTGGAAACACCATATATTTT.

The chain combines TRBV28 with TRBJ1-2; D remains unclear. Germline lookup yields CDR1 MDHEN and CDR2 SYDVKM. The CDR3 has 15 residues. V lost 2 bases to trimming and J lost 8 bases, with 18 bases between them. CDR3 DNA sequence: TGTGCCAGCAGTTTAATGACCCTCTTAGACAAAGGCTACACCTTC. Its protein is CASSLMTLLDKGYTF.

The rearrangement joins TRBV7-2 to TRBJ2-3; D is ambiguous. The V and J ends lost 2 bases and 0 bases respectively, with 9 bases between them. The length of the CDR3 is 15 residues. CDR1 SGHTA and CDR2 FQGNSA come from the germline V gene. Here the CDR3 DNA reads TGTGCCAGCAGCTTAATCTTGAGGAGCACAGATACGCAGTATTTT. It specifies CASSLILRSTDTQYF.

The chain carries TRBV29-1 and TRBJ2-7; D gene ambiguous. Germline V gene sequence: CDR1 SQVTM, CDR2 ANQGSEA. The CDR3 spans 10 residues. V gave up 3 bases and J gave up 5 bases, with 5 bases separating them. CDR3 protein: CSVEAHEQYF. The CDR3 DNA reads as TGCAGCGTTGAGGCCCACGAGCAGTACTTC.

This chain connects TRBV12-5 to TRBJ2-2; D is uncertain. The CDR3 sequence is 14 residues long. V lost 3 bases and J 1 base, leaving 6 bases between the germline ends. Germline V gives CDR1 LGHNT, CDR2 FRNRAP. This chain's CDR3 is CASGFGGNTGELFF. CDR3 nucleotides: TGTGCTAGTGGTTTCGGCGGGAACACCGGGGAGCTGTTTTTT.

J is TRBJ1-6 and V is TRBV7-2; TRBD1 matches at 10 bases. There are 16 residues in the CDR3. The V gene's germline CDR1 is SGHTA and CDR2 FQGNSA. The V gene end was trimmed by 5 bases and the J gene end by 7 bases; junction bases not matched to a gene: 8. The CDR3 DNA follows: TGTGCCAGCAGCCCTTGGCCGGGACAGGGGAATTCACCCCTCCACTTT. It specifies CASSPWPGQGNSPLHF.

This clone was detected once. The chain uses TRBV30 and TRBJ2-7; TRBD1 aligns across 8 bases. The CDR3 has 12 amino acids. The V segment lost 2 bases and the J segment 6 bases; nucleotides outside the gene matches: 3. Germline loops: CDR1 GTSNPN, CDR2 SVGIG (reference sequence). CDR3 in amino acids: CAWSLQGGEQYF. The CDR3 region has the DNA TGTGCCTGGAGTCTACAGGGGGGCGAGCAGTACTTC.

There are a few counts of this clone. V gene TRBV4-1 combines with J gene TRBJ2-1; D might be TRBD2 (6 bases). The CDR3 extends over 12 amino acids. CDR1 MGHRA and CDR2 YSYEKL come from the germline V gene. Trimming cost V 1 base and J 14 bases, with 12 bases left between them. CDR3: CASSQVLGLKFF. CDR3 in DNA: TGCGCCAGCAGCCAAGTGTTGGGACTGAAGTTCTTC.

For the CDR3, the DNA is TGTGCCAGCAGGCGAGCCCCAGGGTCCACTGAAGCTTTCTTT. Residues: CASRRAPGSTEAFF. The rearrangement joins TRBV6-1 to TRBJ1-1; tentatively, D is TRBD1 (5 bases). Germline loops: CDR1 MNHNS, CDR2 SASEGT. Trimming shortened V by 6 bases and J by 4 bases, and 15 bases separated the two germline ends. The CDR3 is made up of 14 amino acids.

The chain joins TRBV7-9 to TRBJ1-5; TRBD1 agrees at 12 bases. CDR1 is SEHNR and CDR2 is FQNEAQ in the germline V gene (reference sequence). V lost 4 bases to trimming and J lost 5 bases; unmatched junction nucleotides: 15. The CDR3 totals 19 residues. The CDR3 nucleotides are TGTGCCAGCAGCTCCGGGACAGGGGGCTTTGCGGGAGCGGATCAGCCCCAGCATTTT. This encodes CASSSGTGGFAGADQPQHF.

This clone was detected only once. The rearrangement links TRBV5-1 to TRBJ2-1, with TRBD2 matching over 12 bases. CDR3 length equals 15 residues. Germline CDR1 reads SGHRS; CDR2 reads YFSETQ. The ends lost 5 bases at V and 7 bases at J; junction bases unmatched: 7. The CDR3 sequence: CASRRLAGADNEQFF. The DNA of the CDR3 is TGCGCCAGCAGGAGACTAGCGGGAGCGGATAATGAGCAGTTCTTC.

This chain uses TRBV6-4 with TRBJ1-3; TRBD1 matches at 7 bases. The germline CDR1 and CDR2 sequences are MRHNA and SNTAGT. The CDR3 has 15 amino acids. Losses at the gene ends were 2 bases for V and 4 bases for J; bases not matched to a gene: 5. DNA of the CDR3: TGTGCCAGCAGTGACGAGGGGGCGGAGGGAAACACCATATATTTT. It encodes CASSDEGAEGNTIYF.

The chain recombines TRBV10-3 with TRBJ1-5; a possible D gene is TRBD1 (5 bases). Between the trimmed V and J ends, which lost 5 bases and 2 bases, there was a span of 13 bases. Germline V lookup: CDR1 ENHRY, CDR2 SYGVKD. This CDR3 has 15 amino acids. CDR3 sequence (DNA): TGTGCCATCAGTCGTTGGGGCAGTCGCAATCAGCCCCAGCATTTT. Translation: CAISRWGSRNQPQHF.

This clone was recorded a few times. The chain is built from TRBV18 and TRBJ1-2, with D hard to call. CDR3 length equals 14 residues. CDR1 and CDR2 (germline): KGHSH, LQKENI. Deletions cut 3 bases from V and 2 bases from J, with 10 bases between. The CDR3 here is CASSPSAGNYGYTF. The CDR3 DNA is TGTGCCAGCTCACCCTCCGCGGGGAACTATGGCTACACCTTC.

Only one count was recorded for this clone. The V gene is TRBV23-1, the J gene TRBJ1-5, with 7 bases identical to TRBD1. TRBV23-1 is annotated as an ORF whose role is uncertain. Trimming took 6 bases from V and 0 from J; bases not matched to a gene: 8. The CDR3 sequence is 16 residues long. The DNA of the CDR3 is TGCGCCAGCAGAAGACAGGGCGGATATAGCAATCAGCCCCAGCATTTT. Its translation: CASRRQGGYSNQPQHF.

The CDR3 region is CAWSHRAGDRGLLLAKNIQYF. The CDR3 DNA reads as TGTGCCTGGAGCCATAGGGCTGGGGACAGGGGCCTTCTTTTAGCCAAAAACATTCAGTACTTC. The V and J genes are TRBV30 and TRBJ2-4, with 10 bases fitting TRBD1. This CDR3 contains 21 residues. Per the germline V gene, CDR1 is GTSNPN and CDR2 is SVGIG (reference sequence). The V segment lost 3 bases and the J segment 0 bases; nucleotides outside the gene matches: 20.

This chain uses TRBV19 with TRBJ2-7; possibly TRBD1 for D (7 bases). The tail of the sequence fits TRBJ2-5 better, so the J call may be wrong. The CDR3 is 15 amino acids. The germline CDR1 and CDR2 sequences are LNHDA and SQIVND (reference sequence). The CDR3 coding sequence is TGTGCCAGTAGTGTCCAACAGGGGAGGTACGAGACCCAGTACTTC. Residues: CASSVQQGRYETQYF.

This chain links TRBV5-1 with TRBJ2-2; 7 nucleotides match TRBD1. The CDR3 has 14 residues. With 0 bases clipped from V and 6 bases from J, the junction kept 2 bases outside the gene matches. Germline V gene lookup returns CDR1 SGHRS and CDR2 YFSETQ. CDR3 amino acids: CASSLDQGAGELFF. CDR3 nucleotide sequence: TGCGCCAGCAGCTTGGACCAGGGGGCCGGGGAGCTGTTTTTT. Full variable domain (outside the CDR3, taken from reference TRBV5-1 and TRBJ2-2): KAGVTQTPRYLIKTRGQQVTLSCSPISGHRSVSWYQQTPGQGLQFLFEYFSETQRNKGNFPGRFSGRQFSNSRSEMNVSTLELGDSALYLCASSLDQGAGELFFGEGSRLTVL.

The genes are TRBV25-1 and TRBJ1-1; a possible D gene is TRBD1 (5 bases). The germline gives CDR1 MGHDK, CDR2 SYGVNS. The V end lost 6 bases, the J end lost 6 bases, and 11 bases lay between the germline ends. CDR3 length equals 12 residues. CDR3 bases: TGTGCCAGCAGGGAGGGACGGGCTGAAGCTTTCTTT. This encodes CASREGRAEAFF.

Points on this clone: The germline gene is not matched at one end of the junction; a read error may be the cause. The V call is TRBV7-9, the J call TRBJ1-1, with 7 bases matching TRBD1. This CDR3 has 12 residues. CDR1 and CDR2 (germline): SEHNR, FQNEAQ (reference sequence). CDR3 loop: CSSSLDRVEAFF. DNA of the CDR3: TGTTCCAGCAGCCTTGACAGGGTAGAAGCTTTCTTT.

V usage is TRBV27 and J usage is TRBJ1-6, with 10 bases that match TRBD1. The CDR3 extends over 15 amino acids. Germline V CDR1 and CDR2: MNHEY, SMNVEV (reference sequence). V dropped 6 bases and J dropped 7; count of bases not matched to a gene: 6. The chain's CDR3 is CASRAGQGGNSPLHF. CDR3 nucleotide sequence: TGTGCCAGCAGAGCAGGACAGGGGGGAAATTCACCCCTCCACTTT.

This chain joins TRBV4-1 and TRBJ2-7, with TRBD2 matching 9 bases. Trimming cost V 4 bases and J 4 bases; bases outside gene matches: 14. There are 17 residues in the CDR3. CDR1 is MGHRA, CDR2 YSYEKL, per germline. The CDR3 loop is CASSPRWGLAGFYEQYF. The CDR3 DNA sequence: TGCGCCAGCAGCCCCCGCTGGGGCCTAGCGGGATTTTACGAGCAGTACTTC.

The CDR3 DNA is TGCGCCAGCAGCTTGAGCCTCTCTGGAAACACCATATATTTT. Translation: CASSLSLSGNTIYF. This chain uses TRBV5-1 with TRBJ1-3; D not certain. The CDR3 extends over 14 amino acids. Per the germline V gene, CDR1 is SGHRS and CDR2 is YFSETQ. V was trimmed by 1 base and J by 0 bases, leaving 5 bases between them.

This chain uses TRBV21-1 with TRBJ2-7; TRBD1 was called by the table and not checked on the DNA. TRBV21-1 is marked as a pseudogene. This CDR3 comprises 15 residues. The CDR3 region is CASSNPKGVSYEQYF. CDR3 sequence (DNA): TGTGCCAGCAGCAACCCTAAGGGGGTTTCCTACGAGCAGTACTTC.

CDR3 protein: CASSDRVGSTEAFF. The CDR3 DNA follows: TGTGCCAGCAGTGACAGGGTAGGAAGCACTGAAGCTTTCTTT. This chain connects TRBV2 to TRBJ1-1; tentatively, D is TRBD1 (5 bases). Trimming shortened V by 3 bases and J by 4 bases, and 12 bases separated the two germline ends. The CDR3 contains 14 residues. Germline V CDR1 and CDR2: SNHLY, FYNNEI.

This clone was seen a handful of times. The chain is built from TRBV7-2 and TRBJ1-2, with D perhaps matching TRBD1 (6 bases). Looked up from germline, CDR1 is SGHTA and CDR2 is FQGNSA. This CDR3 region has 18 residues. V lost 4 bases to trimming and J lost 0 bases, with 21 bases between them. The CDR3 DNA reads as TGTGCCAGCAGCTCGCTTCGGGACACTGAAACTCCTAACTATGGCTACACCTTC. It yields the protein CASSSLRDTETPNYGYTF. Using reference TRBV7-2 and TRBJ1-2 for the parts outside the CDR3, the full variable domain is GAGVSQSPSNKVTEKGKDVELRCDPISGHTALYWYRQSLGQGLEFLIYFQGNSAPDKSGLPSDRFSAERTGGSVSTLTIQRTQQEDSAVYLCASSSLRDTETPNYGYTFGSGTRLTVV.

The rearrangement uses TRBV30 and TRBJ1-1; D is unclear. The germline CDR1 and CDR2 sequences are GTSNPN and SVGIG (reference sequence). V was trimmed by 1 base and J by 5 bases, leaving 17 bases between them. CDR3 size: 15 residues. This CDR3 is CAWSAAIGERTEAFF. The CDR3, as DNA: TGTGCCTGGAGTGCTGCAATCGGGGAGAGAACTGAAGCTTTCTTT.